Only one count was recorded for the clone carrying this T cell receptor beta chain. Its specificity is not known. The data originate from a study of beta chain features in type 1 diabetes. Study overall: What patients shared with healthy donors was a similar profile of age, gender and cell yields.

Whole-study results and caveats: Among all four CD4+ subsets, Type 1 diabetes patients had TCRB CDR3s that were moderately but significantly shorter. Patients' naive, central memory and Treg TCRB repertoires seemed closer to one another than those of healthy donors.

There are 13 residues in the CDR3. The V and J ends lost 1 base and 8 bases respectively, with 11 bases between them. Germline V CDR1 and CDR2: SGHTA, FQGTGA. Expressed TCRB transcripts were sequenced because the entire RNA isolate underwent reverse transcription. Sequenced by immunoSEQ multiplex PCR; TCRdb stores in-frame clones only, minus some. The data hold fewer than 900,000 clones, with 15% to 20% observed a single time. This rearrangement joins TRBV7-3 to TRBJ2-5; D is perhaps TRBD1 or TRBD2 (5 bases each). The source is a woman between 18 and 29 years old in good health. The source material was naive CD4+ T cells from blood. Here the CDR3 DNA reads TGTGCCAGCAGCTTAAGCGGCAGGGACACCCAGTACTTC. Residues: CASSLSGRDTQYF.